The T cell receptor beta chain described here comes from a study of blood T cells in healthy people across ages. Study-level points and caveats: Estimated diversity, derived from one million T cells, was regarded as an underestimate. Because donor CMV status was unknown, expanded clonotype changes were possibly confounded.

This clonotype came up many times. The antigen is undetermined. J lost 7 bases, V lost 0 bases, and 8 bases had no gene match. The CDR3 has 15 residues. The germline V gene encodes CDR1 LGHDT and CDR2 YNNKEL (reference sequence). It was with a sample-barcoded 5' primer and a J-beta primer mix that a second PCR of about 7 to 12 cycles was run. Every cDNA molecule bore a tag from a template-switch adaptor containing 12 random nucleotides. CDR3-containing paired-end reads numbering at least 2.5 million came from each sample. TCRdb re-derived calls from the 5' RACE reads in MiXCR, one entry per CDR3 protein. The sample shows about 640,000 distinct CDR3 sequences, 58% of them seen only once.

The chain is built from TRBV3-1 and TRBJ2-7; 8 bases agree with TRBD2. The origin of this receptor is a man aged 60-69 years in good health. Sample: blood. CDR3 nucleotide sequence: TGTGCCAGCAGCCAAGAGGTTAGCGGGGCGGGGGAGCAGTACTTC. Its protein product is CASSQEVSGAGEQYF.